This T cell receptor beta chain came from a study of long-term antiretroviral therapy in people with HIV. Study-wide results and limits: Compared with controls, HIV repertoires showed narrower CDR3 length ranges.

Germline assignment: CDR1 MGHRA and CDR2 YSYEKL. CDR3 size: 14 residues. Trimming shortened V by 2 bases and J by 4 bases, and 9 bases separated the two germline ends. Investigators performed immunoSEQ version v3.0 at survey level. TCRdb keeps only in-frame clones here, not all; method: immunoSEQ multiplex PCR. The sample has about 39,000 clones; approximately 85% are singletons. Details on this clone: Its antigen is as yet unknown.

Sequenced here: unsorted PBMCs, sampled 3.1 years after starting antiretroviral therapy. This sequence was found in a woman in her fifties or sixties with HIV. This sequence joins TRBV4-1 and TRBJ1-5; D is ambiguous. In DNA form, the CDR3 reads TGCGCCAGCAGCCAAAGTTTTTTTAATCAGCCCCAGCATTTT. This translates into CASSQSFFNQPQHF.